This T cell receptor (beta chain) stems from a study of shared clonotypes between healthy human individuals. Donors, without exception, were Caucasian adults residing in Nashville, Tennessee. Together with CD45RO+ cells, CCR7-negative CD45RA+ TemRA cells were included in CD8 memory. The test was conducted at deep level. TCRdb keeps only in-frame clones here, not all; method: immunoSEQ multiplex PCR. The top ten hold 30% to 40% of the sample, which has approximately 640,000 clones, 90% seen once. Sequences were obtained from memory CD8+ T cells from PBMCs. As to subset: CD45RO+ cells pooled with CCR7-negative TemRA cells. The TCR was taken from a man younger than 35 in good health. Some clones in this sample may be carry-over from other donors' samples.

The CDR3 sequence is CASSPGQGRGEKLFF. CDR3 sequence (DNA): TGTGCCAGCAGCCCCGGACAGGGGAGAGGTGAAAAACTGTTTTTT. J is TRBJ1-4 and V is TRBV7-3; 9 bases map to TRBD1. Looked up from germline, CDR1 is SGHTA and CDR2 is FQGTGA. This CDR3 has 15 amino acids. V shed 5 bases, J shed 7 bases, and the junction held 8 bases outside the gene matches.